Described below is a single T cell receptor beta chain sequence and its context. This CDR3 has 14 residues. V shed 7 bases and J 3 bases; nucleotides not matched to a gene: 8. Germline lookup yields CDR1 MNHEY and CDR2 SVGAGI. How the authors handled the data: Nucleated cell number was recorded as an estimate derived from reference gene primer amplification. TCRdb's table, derived via immunoSEQ multiplex PCR, lists solely in-frame clones and lacks some. D and trimming were read from the DNA, whereas the V and J calls and clone size are those reported in that table. The sample contains about 65,000 clones, around 79% of which appear only once. This sample stems from a study of blood T cell repertoires in COVID-19. Study-wide context: Spain, Italy and the United States supplied samples that represented acute and convalescent COVID-19. T cells, B-cell-depleted T cells, or PBMCs supplied cDNA or gDNA.

The rearrangement uses TRBV6-5 and TRBJ2-7; the match to TRBD1 covers 8 bases. The sequence derives from a human donor in a cohort sampled during active COVID-19. The sample was peripheral blood. CDR3 amino acids: CASTMMTGVYEQYF. In DNA, the CDR3 is TGTGCCAGCACCATGATGACAGGGGTCTACGAGCAGTACTTC.